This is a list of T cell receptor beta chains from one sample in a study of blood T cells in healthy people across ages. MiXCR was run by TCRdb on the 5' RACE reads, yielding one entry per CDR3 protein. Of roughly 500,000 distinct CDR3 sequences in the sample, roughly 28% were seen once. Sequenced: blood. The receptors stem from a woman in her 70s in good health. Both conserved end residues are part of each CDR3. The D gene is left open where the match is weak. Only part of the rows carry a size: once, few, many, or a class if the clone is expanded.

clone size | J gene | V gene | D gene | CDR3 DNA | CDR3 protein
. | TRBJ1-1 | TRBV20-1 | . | TGCAGTGCTGACCGGGGCCTGAACACTGAAGCTTTCTTT | CSADRGLNTEAFF
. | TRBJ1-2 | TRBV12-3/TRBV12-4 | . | TGTGCCAGCAGGCTAGGGAGAGGGGTAGTAGCTAACTATGGCTACACCTTC | CASRLGRGVVANYGYTF
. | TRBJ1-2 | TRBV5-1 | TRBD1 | TGCGCCAGCAGCGCGACAGGGCTTGGCTACACCTTC | CASSATGLGYTF
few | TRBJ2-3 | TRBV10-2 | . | TGCGCCAGCAGTGAAAGAGTTAATGGAATCGATACGCAGTATTTT | CASSERVNGIDTQYF
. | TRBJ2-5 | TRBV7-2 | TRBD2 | TGTGCCAGCAGGAAAGCGGGAGGGCCGGTACAAGAGACCCAGTACTTC | CASRKAGGPVQETQYF
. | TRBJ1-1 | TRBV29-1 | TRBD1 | TGCAGCGTTGTAGGGCAGGGGGGCACTGAAGCTTTCTTT | CSVVGQGGTEAFF
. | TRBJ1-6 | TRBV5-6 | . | TGTGCCAGCAGCTTGGCCAGGGCTGGTTCACCCCTCCACTTT | CASSLARAGSPLHF
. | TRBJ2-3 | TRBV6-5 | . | TGTGCCAGCAGTTGGTCGGGGGGCACAGATACGCAGTATTTT | CASSWSGGTDTQYF
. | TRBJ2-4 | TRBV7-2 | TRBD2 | TGTGCCAGCAGCTCACGACTAGCAATAGACATTCAGTACTTC | CASSSRLAIDIQYF
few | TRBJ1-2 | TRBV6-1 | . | TGTGCCAGCAGTGAAGCTTCGGTCTATGGCTACACCTTC | CASSEASVYGYTF
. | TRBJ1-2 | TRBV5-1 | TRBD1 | TGCGCCAGCAAAGATTGGCAGGGGGTCTATGGCTACACCTTC | CASKDWQGVYGYTF
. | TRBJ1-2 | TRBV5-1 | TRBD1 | TGCGCCAGGCAACAAAAAGGACAGGTGAACGGTGGCTACACCTTC | CARQQKGQVNGGYTF
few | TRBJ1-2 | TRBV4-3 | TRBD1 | TGCGCCAGCAGCCACCACCCAGGGACAGGGTCTTATGGCTACACCTTC | CASSHHPGTGSYGYTF
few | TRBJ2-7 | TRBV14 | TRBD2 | TGTGCCAGCAGCCAAGATAGCGGGCCCCTAATTACCTACGAGCAGTACTTC | CASSQDSGPLITYEQYF
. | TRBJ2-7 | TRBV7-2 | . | TGTGCCAGCAGCAACCGAATCCGGGACGAGCAGTACTTC | CASSNRIRDEQYF
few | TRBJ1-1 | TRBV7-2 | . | TGTGCCAGCAGCTTATCCGTCCCGGGGACTGAAGCTTTCTTT | CASSLSVPGTEAFF
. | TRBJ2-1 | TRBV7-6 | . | TGTGCCAGCAGCTTACGGGACAACTCCTACAATGAGCAGTTCTTC | CASSLRDNSYNEQFF
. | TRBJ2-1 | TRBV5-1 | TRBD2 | TGCGCCAGCAGCTTGGCCGGTAGCGGGGGCTATGAGCAGTTCTTC | CASSLAGSGGYEQFF
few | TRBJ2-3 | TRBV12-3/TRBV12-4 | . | TGTGCCAGCATCGAGGGTCCCACAGATACGCAGTATTTT | CASIEGPTDTQYF
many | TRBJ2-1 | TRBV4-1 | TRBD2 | TGCGCCAGCAGCGGTAGACTAGCGGGGGACAATGAGCAGTTCTTC | CASSGRLAGDNEQFF
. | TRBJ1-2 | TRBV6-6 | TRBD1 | TGTGCCAGCAGTCCGGGACAGCATGGCTACACCTTC | CASSPGQHGYTF
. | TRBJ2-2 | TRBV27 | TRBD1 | TGTGCCAGCAGTTCGGGACAGGGGCTCACCGGGGAGCTGTTTTTT | CASSSGQGLTGELFF
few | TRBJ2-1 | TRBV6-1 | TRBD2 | TGTGCCAGCAGTCGCCGGACTTCTGGGGGGGAGACCAATGAGCAGTTCTTC | CASSRRTSGGETNEQFF
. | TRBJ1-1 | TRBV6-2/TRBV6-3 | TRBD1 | TGTGCCAGCAGTTCCAGGGGGGGGCGGAACACTGAAGCTTTCTTT | CASSSRGGRNTEAFF
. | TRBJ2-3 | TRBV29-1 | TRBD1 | TGCAGCGGGGGACAGGGCACAGATACGCAGTATTTT | CSGGQGTDTQYF
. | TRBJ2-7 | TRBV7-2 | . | TGTGCCAGCAGCTTATTGGGGGGCGTTACCCACGAGCAGTACTTC | CASSLLGGVTHEQYF
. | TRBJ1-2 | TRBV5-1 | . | TGCGCCCAAGGGGACCTATCTAACTATGGCTACACCTTC | CAQGDLSNYGYTF
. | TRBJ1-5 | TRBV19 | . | TGTGCCAGTATCGGCAGGGACAATCAGCCCCAGCATTTT | CASIGRDNQPQHF
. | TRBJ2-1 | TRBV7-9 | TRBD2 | TGTGCCAGCAGCTCACTAGCGGGCAATGAGCAGTTCTTC | CASSSLAGNEQFF
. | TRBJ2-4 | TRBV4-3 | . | TGCGCCAGCAGCCTGATATCAGGGAACGCGGGAAACATTCAGTACTTC | CASSLISGNAGNIQYF
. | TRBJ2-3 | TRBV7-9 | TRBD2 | TGTGCCAGCAGCTCTAGCGGGAGGGCCGACGCAGATACGCAGTATTTT | CASSSSGRADADTQYF
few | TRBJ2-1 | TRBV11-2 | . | TGTGCCAGCAGCTTTATGGGGGTGGGAGAGCAGTTCTTC | CASSFMGVGEQFF
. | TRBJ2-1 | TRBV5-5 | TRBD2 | TGTGCCAGCAGCTTCCAACTGCTAGCGGGGGCTCAAGGTGAGCAGTTCTTC | CASSFQLLAGAQGEQFF